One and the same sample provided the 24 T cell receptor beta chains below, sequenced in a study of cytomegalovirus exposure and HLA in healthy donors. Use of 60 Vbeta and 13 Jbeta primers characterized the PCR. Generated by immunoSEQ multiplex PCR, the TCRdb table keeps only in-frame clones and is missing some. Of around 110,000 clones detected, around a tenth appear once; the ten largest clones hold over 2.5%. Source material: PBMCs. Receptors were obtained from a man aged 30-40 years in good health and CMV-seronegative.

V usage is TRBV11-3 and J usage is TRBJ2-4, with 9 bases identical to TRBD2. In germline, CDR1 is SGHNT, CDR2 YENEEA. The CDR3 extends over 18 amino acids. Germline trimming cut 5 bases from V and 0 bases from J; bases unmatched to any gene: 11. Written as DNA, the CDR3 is TGTGCCAGCAGCCCCCACCTAGCGGGACTCTTAGCCAAAAACATTCAGTACTTC. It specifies CASSPHLAGLLAKNIQYF.

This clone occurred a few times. The CDR3 loop reads CASSQGYGTSYEQYF. CDR3 nucleotide sequence: TGTGCCAGCTCCCAAGGTTATGGGACATCTTACGAGCAGTACTTC. The chain employs TRBV18 and TRBJ2-7; possibly TRBD1 for D (6 bases). Trimming left V 6 bases short and J 4 bases short, with 19 bases between. CDR3 length: 15 amino acids. CDR1 is KGHSH and CDR2 is LQKENI in the germline V gene.

The CDR3 DNA sequence: TGTGCCAGTAGTATACGACAGGGGGCAAATTTCCTCTATGGCTACACCTTC. Encoded protein: CASSIRQGANFLYGYTF. This chain links TRBV19 with TRBJ1-2; 10 nucleotides align to TRBD1. The germline V gene has CDR1 LNHDA and CDR2 SQIVND (reference sequence). There are 17 residues in the CDR3. Germline trimming cut 2 bases from V and 4 bases from J; bases unmatched to any gene: 10.

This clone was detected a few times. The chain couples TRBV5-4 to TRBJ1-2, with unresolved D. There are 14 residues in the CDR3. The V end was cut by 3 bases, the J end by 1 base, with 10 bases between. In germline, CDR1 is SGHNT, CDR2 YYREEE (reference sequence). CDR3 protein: CASSSRVFNYGYTF. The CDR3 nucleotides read TGTGCCAGCAGCTCCCGGGTCTTTAACTATGGCTACACCTTC.

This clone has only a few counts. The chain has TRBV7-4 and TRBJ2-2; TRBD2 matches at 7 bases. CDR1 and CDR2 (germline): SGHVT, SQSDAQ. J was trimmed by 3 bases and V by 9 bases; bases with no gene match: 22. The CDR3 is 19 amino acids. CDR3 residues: CARVGKCGGSGKDTGELFF. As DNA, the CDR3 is TGTGCCAGAGTGGGTAAGTGTGGCGGGAGCGGTAAGGACACCGGGGAGCTGTTTTTT.

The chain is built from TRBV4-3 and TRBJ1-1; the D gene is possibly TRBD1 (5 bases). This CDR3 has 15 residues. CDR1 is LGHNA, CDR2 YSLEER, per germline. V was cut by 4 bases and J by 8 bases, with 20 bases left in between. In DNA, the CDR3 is TGCGCCAGCAGCCCAGGGTTCTCAGGGTCAATGGAAGCTTTCTTT. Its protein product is CASSPGFSGSMEAFF.

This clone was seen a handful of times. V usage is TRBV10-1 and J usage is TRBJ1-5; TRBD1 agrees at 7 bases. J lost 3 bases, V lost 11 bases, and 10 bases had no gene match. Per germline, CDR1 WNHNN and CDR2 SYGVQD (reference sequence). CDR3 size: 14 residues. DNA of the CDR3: TGCGCCTGGCCGGGACAGCTAATCAATCAGCCCCAGCATTTT. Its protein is CAWPGQLINQPQHF.

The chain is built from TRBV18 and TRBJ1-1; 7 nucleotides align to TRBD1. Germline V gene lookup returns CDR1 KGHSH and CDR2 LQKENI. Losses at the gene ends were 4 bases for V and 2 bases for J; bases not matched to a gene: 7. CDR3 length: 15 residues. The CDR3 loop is CASSQGQALNTEAFF. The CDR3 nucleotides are TGTGCCAGCTCACAAGGACAGGCGTTAAACACTGAAGCTTTCTTT.

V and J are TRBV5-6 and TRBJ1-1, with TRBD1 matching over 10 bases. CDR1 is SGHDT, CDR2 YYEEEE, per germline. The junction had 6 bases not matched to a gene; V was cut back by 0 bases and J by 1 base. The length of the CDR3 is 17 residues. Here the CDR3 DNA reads TGTGCCAGCAGCTTGGCCGGGACAGGGGTAGGGAACACTGAAGCTTTCTTT. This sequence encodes CASSLAGTGVGNTEAFF.

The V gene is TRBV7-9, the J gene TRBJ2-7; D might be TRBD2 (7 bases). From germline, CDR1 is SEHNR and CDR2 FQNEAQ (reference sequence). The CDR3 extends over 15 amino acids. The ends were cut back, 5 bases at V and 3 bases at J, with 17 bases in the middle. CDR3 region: CASSPWGGGYYEQYF. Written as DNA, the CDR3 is TGTGCCAGCAGCCCCTGGGGAGGGGGATACTACGAGCAGTACTTC.

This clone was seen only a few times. As DNA, the CDR3 is TGTGCCAGCAGTGAACACAAAAACACCGGGGAGCTGTTTTTT. Translation: CASSEHKNTGELFF. This chain connects TRBV6-1 to TRBJ2-2; D remains ambiguous. Trimming pared 2 bases from V and 2 bases from J, leaving 6 bases between. CDR3 length: 14 residues. In germline, CDR1 is MNHNS, CDR2 SASEGT.

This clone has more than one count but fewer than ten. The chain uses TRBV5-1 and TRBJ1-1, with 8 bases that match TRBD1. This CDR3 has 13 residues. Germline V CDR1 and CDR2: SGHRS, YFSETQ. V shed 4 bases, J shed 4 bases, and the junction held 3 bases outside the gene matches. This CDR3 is CASSMGQATEAFF. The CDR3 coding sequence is TGCGCCAGCAGCATGGGACAGGCCACTGAAGCTTTCTTT.

This CDR3 reads CASRGSGRGSNEQFF. Here the CDR3 DNA reads TGTGCCAGCAGGGGAAGTGGAAGGGGATCCAATGAGCAGTTCTTC. The chain is built from TRBV28 and TRBJ2-1, with D possibly matching TRBD1 (5 bases). Germline V lookup: CDR1 MDHEN, CDR2 SYDVKM. V gave up 6 bases and J gave up 6 bases, with 18 bases separating them. The CDR3 length is 15 residues. Supplemented by reference TRBV28 and TRBJ2-1, the full variable domain reads DVKVTQSSRYLVKRTGEKVFLECVQDMDHENMFWYRQDPGLGLRLIYFSYDVKMKEKGDIPEGYSVSREKKERFSLILESASTNQTSMYLCASRGSGRGSNEQFFGPGTRLTVL.

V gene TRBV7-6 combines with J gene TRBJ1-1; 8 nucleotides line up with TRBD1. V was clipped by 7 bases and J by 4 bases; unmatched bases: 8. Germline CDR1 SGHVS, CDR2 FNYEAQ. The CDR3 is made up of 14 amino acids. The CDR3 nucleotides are TGTGCCAGCACAAACGGACAGGGACTCACTGAAGCTTTCTTT. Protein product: CASTNGQGLTEAFF.

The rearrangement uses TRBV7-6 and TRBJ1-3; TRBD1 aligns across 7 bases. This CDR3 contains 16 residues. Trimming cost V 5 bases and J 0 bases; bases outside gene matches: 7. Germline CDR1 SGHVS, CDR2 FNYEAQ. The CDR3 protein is CASSRTGVVSGNTIYF. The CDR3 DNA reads TGTGCCAGCAGCCGGACAGGTGTAGTCTCTGGAAACACCATATATTTT.

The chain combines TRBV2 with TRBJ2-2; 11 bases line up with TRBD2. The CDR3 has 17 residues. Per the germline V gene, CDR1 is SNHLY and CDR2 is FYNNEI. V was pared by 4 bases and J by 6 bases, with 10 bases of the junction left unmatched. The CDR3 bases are TGTGCCAGCAGTGGCCTAGCGGGGGGTAGAGTAGCCGGGGAGCTGTTTTTT. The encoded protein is CASSGLAGGRVAGELFF.

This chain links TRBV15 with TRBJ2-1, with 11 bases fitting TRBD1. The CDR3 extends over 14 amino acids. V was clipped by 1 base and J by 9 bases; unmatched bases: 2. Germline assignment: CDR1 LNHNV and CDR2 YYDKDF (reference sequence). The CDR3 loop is CATSRGTGGGEQFF. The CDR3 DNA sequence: TGTGCCACCAGCAGAGGGACAGGGGGCGGTGAGCAGTTCTTC.

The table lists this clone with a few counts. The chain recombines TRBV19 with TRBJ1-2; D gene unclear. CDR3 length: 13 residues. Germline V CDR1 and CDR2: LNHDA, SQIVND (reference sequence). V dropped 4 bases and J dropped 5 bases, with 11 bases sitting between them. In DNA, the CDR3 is TGTGCCAGTAGTAGCCCTTTGGAGTATGGCTACACCTTC. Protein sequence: CASSSPLEYGYTF.

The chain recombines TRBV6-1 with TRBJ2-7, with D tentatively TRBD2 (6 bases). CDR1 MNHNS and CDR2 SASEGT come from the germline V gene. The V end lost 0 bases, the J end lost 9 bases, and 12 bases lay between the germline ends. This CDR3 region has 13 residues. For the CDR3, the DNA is TGTGCCAGCAGTGAAGCGGGGGACTCGATGCAGTACTTC. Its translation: CASSEAGDSMQYF.

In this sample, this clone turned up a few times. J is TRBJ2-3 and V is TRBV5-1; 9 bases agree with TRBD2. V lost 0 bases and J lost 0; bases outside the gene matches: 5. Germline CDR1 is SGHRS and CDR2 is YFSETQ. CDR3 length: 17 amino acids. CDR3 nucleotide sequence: TGCGCCAGCAGCTTGGTCGCGGGAGGGCCCAGCACAGATACGCAGTATTTT. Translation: CASSLVAGGPSTDTQYF.

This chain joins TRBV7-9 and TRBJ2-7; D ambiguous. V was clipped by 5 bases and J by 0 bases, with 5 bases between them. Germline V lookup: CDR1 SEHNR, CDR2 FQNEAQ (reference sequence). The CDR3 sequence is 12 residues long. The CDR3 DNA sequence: TGTGCCAGCAGCCTCTTCTCCTACGAGCAGTACTTC. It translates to CASSLFSYEQYF.

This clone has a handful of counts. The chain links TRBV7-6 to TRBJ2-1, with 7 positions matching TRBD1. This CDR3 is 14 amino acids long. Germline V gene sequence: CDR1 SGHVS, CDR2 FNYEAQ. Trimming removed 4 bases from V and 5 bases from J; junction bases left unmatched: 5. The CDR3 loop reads CASSSGQIDNEQFF. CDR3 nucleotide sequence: TGTGCCAGCAGCTCGGGACAGATCGACAATGAGCAGTTCTTC.

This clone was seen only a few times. The CDR3 region is CASSQEQYEQYF. DNA of the CDR3: TGCGCCAGCAGCCAAGAACAGTACGAGCAGTACTTC. V gene TRBV4-3 combines with J gene TRBJ2-7; D remains unclear. The germline V gene encodes CDR1 LGHNA and CDR2 YSLEER. The V and J ends lost 0 bases and 4 bases respectively, with 4 bases between them. The CDR3 spans 12 residues.

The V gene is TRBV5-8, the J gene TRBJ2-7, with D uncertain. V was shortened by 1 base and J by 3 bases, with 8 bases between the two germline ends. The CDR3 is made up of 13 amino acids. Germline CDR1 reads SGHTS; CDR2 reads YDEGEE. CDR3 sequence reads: CASSLTNNYEQYF. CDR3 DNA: TGTGCCAGCAGCTTGACTAACAACTACGAGCAGTACTTC.